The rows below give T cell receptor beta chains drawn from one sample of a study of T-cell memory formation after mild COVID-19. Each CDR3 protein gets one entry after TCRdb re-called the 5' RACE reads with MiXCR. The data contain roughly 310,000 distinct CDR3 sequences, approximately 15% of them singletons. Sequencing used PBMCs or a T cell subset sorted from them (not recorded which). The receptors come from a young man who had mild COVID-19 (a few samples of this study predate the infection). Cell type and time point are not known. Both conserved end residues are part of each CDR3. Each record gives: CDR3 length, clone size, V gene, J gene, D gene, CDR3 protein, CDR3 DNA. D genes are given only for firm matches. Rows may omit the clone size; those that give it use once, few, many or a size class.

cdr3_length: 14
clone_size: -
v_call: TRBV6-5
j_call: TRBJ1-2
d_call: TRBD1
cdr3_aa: CASSMDRGHYGYTF
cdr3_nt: TGTGCCAGCAGTATGGACAGGGGCCACTATGGCTACACCTTC

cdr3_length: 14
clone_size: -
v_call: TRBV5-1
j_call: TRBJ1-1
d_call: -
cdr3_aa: CASSLNSGFTEAFF
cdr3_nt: TGCGCCAGCAGCTTGAATTCGGGGTTCACTGAAGCTTTCTTT

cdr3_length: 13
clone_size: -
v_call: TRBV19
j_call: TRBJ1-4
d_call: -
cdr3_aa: CASERQANEKLFF
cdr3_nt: TGTGCCTCTGAACGACAGGCTAATGAAAAACTGTTTTTT

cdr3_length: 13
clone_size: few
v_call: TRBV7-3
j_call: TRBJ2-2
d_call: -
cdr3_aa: CASSPERAGELFF
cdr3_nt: TGTGCCAGCAGCCCCGAGCGGGCCGGGGAGCTGTTTTTT

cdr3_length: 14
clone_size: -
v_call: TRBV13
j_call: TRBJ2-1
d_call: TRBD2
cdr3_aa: CASSSTSGGPEQFF
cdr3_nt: TGTGCCAGCAGCTCGACTAGCGGGGGACCCGAGCAGTTCTTC

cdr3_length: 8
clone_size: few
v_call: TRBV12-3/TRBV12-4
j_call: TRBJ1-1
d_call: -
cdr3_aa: CATGEAFF
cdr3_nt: TGTGCCACCGGGGAGGCTTTCTTT

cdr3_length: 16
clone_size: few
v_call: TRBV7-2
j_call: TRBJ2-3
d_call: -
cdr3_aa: CASSLGVRALTDTQYF
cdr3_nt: TGTGCCAGCAGCTTAGGCGTCAGGGCCTTGACAGATACGCAGTATTTT

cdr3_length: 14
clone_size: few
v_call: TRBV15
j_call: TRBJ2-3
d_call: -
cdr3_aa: CATSTGGLTDTQYF
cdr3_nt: TGTGCCACCAGCACCGGGGGCCTCACAGATACGCAGTATTTT

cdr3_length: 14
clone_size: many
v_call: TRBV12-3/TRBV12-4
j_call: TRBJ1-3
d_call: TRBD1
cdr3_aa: CASTLQGAGNTIYF
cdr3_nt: TGTGCCAGCACTTTACAGGGGGCTGGAAACACCATATATTTT

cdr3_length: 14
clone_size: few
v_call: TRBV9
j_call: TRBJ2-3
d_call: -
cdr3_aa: CASTVRGASDTQYF
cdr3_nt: TGTGCCAGCACCGTCAGGGGGGCTTCAGATACGCAGTATTTT

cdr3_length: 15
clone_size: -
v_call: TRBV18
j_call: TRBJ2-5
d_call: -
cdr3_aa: CASSPRYGVQETQYF
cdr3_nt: TGTGCCAGCTCACCACGGTATGGGGTTCAAGAGACCCAGTACTTC

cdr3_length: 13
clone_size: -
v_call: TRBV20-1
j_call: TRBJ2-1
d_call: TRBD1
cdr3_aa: CSARDRIHNEQFF
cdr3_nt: TGCAGTGCTAGGGACAGGATCCACAATGAGCAGTTCTTC

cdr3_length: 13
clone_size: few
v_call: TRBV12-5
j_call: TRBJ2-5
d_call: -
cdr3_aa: CASGLGGQETQYF
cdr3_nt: TGTGCTAGTGGTTTGGGAGGTCAAGAGACCCAGTACTTC

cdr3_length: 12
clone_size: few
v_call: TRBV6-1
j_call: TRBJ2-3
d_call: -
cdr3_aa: CASTKFADTQYF
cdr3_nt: TGTGCCTCCACAAAGTTTGCAGATACGCAGTATTTT

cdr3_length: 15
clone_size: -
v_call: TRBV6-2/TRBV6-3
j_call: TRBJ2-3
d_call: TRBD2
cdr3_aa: CASRDGAGGADTQYF
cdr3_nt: TGTGCCAGCAGGGACGGTGCGGGGGGCGCGGATACGCAGTATTTT

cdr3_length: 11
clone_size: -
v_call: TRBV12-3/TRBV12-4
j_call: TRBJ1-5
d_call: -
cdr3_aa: CARRENQPQHF
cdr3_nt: TGTGCCAGAAGGGAGAATCAGCCCCAGCATTTT

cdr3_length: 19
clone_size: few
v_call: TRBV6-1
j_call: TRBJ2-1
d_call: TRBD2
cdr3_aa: CASSTGLAGGLPSYNEQFF
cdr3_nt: TGTGCCAGCAGTACTGGACTAGCGGGGGGGCTTCCTTCCTACAATGAGCAGTTCTTC

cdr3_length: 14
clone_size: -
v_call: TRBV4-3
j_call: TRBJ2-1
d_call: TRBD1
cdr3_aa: CASSEGTGGYEQFF
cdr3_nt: TGCGCCAGCAGCGAAGGGACAGGGGGATATGAGCAGTTCTTC

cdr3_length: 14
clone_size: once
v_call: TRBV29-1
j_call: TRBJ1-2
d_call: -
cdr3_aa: CSVEGPDRLYGYTF
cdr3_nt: TGCAGCGTTGAAGGCCCGGACAGACTCTATGGCTACACCTTC

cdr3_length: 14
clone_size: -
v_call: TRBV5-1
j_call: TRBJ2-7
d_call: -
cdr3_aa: CASSSATDSYEQYF
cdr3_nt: TGCGCCAGCAGCTCCGCGACAGATTCCTACGAGCAGTACTTC

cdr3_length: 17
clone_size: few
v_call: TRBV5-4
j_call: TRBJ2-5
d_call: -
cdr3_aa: CASSLVGVRRSHETQYF
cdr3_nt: TGTGCCAGCAGCTTGGTAGGAGTGAGGAGGTCCCACGAGACCCAGTACTTC

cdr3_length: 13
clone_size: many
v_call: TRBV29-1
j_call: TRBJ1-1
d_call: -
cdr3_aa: CSVARVRGTEAFF
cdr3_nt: TGCAGCGTGGCCAGGGTGAGAGGGACTGAAGCTTTCTTT

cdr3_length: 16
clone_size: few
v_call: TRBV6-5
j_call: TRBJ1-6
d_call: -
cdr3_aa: CASSYSTGHNNSPLHF
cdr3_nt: TGTGCCAGCAGTTACTCGACGGGACACAATAATTCACCCCTCCACTTT

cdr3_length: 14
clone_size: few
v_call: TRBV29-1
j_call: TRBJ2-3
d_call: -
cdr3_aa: CSADGEGGTDTQYF
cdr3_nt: TGCAGCGCCGACGGGGAAGGTGGTACAGATACGCAGTATTTT

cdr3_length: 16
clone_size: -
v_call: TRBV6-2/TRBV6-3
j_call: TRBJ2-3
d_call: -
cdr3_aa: CASSPATESWADTQYF
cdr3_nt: TGTGCCAGCAGCCCCGCGACAGAGTCTTGGGCAGATACGCAGTATTTT

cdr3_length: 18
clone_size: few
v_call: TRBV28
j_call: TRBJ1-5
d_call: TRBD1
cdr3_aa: CASSLFFWDRGDNQPQHF
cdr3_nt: TGTGCCAGCAGTTTATTTTTTTGGGACAGGGGCGACAATCAGCCCCAGCATTTT

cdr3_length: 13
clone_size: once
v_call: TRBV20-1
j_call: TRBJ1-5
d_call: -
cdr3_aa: CSARSTSDQPQHF
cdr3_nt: TGCAGTGCTCGCAGCACTTCTGATCAGCCCCAGCATTTT

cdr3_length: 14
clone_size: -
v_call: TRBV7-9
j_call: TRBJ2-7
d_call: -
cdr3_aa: CASSSTGRPYEQYF
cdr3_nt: TGTGCCAGCAGCTCCACAGGGCGCCCCTACGAGCAGTACTTC

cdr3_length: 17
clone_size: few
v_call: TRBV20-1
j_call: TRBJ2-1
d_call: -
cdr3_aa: CSARDGSGPLSYNEQFF
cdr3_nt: TGCAGTGCTAGAGATGGGAGCGGGCCCCTCTCCTACAATGAGCAGTTCTTC

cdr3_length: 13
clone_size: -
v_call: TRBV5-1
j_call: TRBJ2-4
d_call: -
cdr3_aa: CASSQQGENIQYF
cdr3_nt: TGCGCCAGCAGCCAACAGGGAGAAAACATTCAGTACTTC

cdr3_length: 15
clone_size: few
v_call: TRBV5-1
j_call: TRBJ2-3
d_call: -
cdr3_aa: CASSQYLAGADTQYF
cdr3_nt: TGCGCCAGCAGCCAGTACCTGGCAGGGGCAGATACGCAGTATTTT

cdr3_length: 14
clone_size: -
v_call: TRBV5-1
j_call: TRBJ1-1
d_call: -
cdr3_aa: CASSSQSASSRAFF
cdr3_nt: TGCGCCAGCAGCTCCCAGTCGGCCTCCTCTAGAGCTTTCTTT

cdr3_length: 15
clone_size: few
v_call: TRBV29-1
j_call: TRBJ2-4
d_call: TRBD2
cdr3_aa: CSVELGTSGANIQYF
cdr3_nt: TGCAGCGTTGAGTTAGGGACTAGCGGGGCAAACATTCAGTACTTC

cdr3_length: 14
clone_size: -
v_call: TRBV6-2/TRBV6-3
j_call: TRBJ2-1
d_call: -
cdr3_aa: CASRAGPFPNEQFF
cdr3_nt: TGTGCCAGCAGGGCGGGCCCCTTTCCCAATGAGCAGTTCTTC

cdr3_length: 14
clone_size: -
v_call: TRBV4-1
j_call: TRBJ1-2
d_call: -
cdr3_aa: CASSQDSTNYGYTF
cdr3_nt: TGCGCCAGCAGCCAAGATAGCACTAACTATGGCTACACCTTC

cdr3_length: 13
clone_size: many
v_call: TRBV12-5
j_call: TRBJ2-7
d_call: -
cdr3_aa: CASGLEGFNEQYF
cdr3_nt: TGTGCTAGTGGTTTGGAGGGGTTCAACGAGCAGTACTTC

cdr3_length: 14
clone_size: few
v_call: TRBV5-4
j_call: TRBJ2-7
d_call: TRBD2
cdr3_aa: CASSRVAGRGEQYF
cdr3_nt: TGTGCCAGCAGCCGTGTAGCGGGGCGAGGAGAGCAGTACTTC

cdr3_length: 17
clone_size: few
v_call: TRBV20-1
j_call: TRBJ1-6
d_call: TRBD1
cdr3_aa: CSARGGSGDSKNSPLHF
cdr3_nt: TGCAGTGCTAGAGGGGGATCCGGGGACAGTAAAAATTCACCCCTCCACTTT

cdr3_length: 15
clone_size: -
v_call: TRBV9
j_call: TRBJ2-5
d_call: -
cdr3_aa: CASSARGAGQETQYF
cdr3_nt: TGTGCCAGCAGCGCCCGAGGCGCGGGCCAAGAGACCCAGTACTTC

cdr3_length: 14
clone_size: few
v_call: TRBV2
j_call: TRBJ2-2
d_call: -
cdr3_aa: CASSDPGDTGELFF
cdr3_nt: TGTGCCAGCAGTGATCCGGGAGACACCGGGGAGCTGTTTTTT

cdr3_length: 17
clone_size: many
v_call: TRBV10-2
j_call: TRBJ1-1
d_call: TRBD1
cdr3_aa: CASSEPRDRGQGNEAFF
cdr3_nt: TGCGCCAGCAGTGAGCCTCGGGACAGGGGGCAAGGAAATGAAGCTTTCTTT

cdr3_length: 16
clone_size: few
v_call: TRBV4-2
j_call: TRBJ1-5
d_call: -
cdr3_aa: CASSRDLRGLGQPQHF
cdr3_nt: TGTGCCAGCAGCCGTGATCTTCGGGGGTTGGGTCAGCCCCAGCATTTT

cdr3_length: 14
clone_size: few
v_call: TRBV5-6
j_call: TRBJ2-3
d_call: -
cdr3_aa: CASSSLSRADTQYF
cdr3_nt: TGTGCCAGCAGCTCCCTAAGCAGGGCAGATACGCAGTATTTT

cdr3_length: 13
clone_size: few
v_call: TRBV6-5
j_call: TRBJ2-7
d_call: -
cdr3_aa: CASSYSSRVEQYF
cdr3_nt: TGTGCCAGCAGTTACTCGAGTAGGGTCGAGCAGTACTTC

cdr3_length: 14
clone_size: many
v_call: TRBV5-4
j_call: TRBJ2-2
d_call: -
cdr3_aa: CASSAGVATGELFF
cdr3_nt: TGTGCCAGCAGCGCAGGGGTGGCCACCGGGGAGCTGTTTTTT

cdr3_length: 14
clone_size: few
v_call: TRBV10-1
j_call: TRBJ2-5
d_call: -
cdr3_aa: CATWSRAYQETQYF
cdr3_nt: TGCGCCACCTGGAGCAGGGCGTACCAAGAGACCCAGTACTTC

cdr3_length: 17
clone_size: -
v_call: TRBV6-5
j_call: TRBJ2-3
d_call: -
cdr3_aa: CASSYRAGTPRPDTQYF
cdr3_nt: TGTGCCAGCAGTTACCGAGCCGGGACACCAAGGCCAGATACGCAGTATTTT

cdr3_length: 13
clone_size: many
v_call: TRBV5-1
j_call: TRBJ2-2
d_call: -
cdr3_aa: CASSPNPTGELFF
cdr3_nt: TGCGCCAGCAGCCCCAACCCGACCGGGGAGCTGTTTTTT